The 18 T cell receptor beta chains below all came from one sample that was sequenced in a study of cytomegalovirus exposure and HLA in healthy donors. Vbeta (60) and Jbeta (13) primers were used in the PCR. Method: immunoSEQ multiplex PCR; TCRdb's copy keeps in-frame clones and lacks some. The repertoire holds roughly 150,000 clones, with roughly 80% as singletons. What was sequenced was PBMCs. These receptors were taken from a young man in good health and CMV-seropositive.

With respect to this clone: The sample has other DNA sequences that encode this CDR3 too. The chain carries TRBV7-3 and TRBJ2-1; the match to TRBD2 covers 9 bases. The CDR3 is 15 residues long. Trimming cost V 3 bases and J 2 bases; bases outside gene matches: 2. Germline CDR1 SGHTA, CDR2 FQGTGA. The DNA of the CDR3 is TGTGCCAGCAGCTTTTTAGCGGGAGCCTACAATGAGCAGTTCTTC. Its protein product is CASSFLAGAYNEQFF.

The chain employs TRBV5-1 and TRBJ2-2; TRBD2 matches at 9 bases. V shed 0 bases, J shed 5 bases, and the junction held 5 bases outside the gene matches. Germline assignment: CDR1 SGHRS and CDR2 YFSETQ. The CDR3 consists of 16 residues. Written as DNA, the CDR3 is TGCGCCAGCAGCTTGGTTTCGGCGGGAGGGACCGGGGAGCTGTTTTTT. Amino acid sequence: CASSLVSAGGTGELFF.

The table lists this clone with a few counts. J is TRBJ2-1 and V is TRBV19; possibly TRBD2 for D (5 bases). The germline V and J ends were trimmed by 8 bases and 0 bases, with 14 bases remaining between them. This CDR3 contains 15 residues. Germline-derived CDR1 and CDR2 are LNHDA and SQIVND (reference sequence). CDR3 in amino acids: CASGLRVSSYNEQFF. The CDR3, as DNA: TGTGCCAGTGGTTTGCGGGTGAGCTCCTACAATGAGCAGTTCTTC.

The genes are TRBV27 and TRBJ2-7; 7 bases are a match to TRBD2. Losses at the gene ends were 3 bases for V and 10 bases for J; bases not matched to a gene: 12. Germline V gene sequence: CDR1 MNHEY, CDR2 SMNVEV (reference sequence). The CDR3 covers 14 residues. The CDR3 here is CASSFSSSGAHQYF. The CDR3 DNA follows: TGTGCCAGCAGTTTTAGTTCAAGCGGGGCTCATCAGTACTTC.

The chain is built from TRBV11-2 and TRBJ2-2, with D possibly TRBD2 on 7 matching bases. This CDR3 spans 17 amino acids. Trimming pared 5 bases from V and 6 bases from J, leaving 22 bases between. Germline-derived CDR1 and CDR2 are SGHAT and FQNNGV. The CDR3 region is CASSPIGGGRFAGELFF. In nucleotides, the CDR3 is TGTGCCAGCAGCCCCATCGGGGGCGGGAGATTCGCCGGGGAGCTGTTTTTT.

The chain joins TRBV14 to TRBJ2-1, with 13 bases that match TRBD2. The germline V gene has CDR1 SGHDN and CDR2 FVKESK. After removal of 1 base from V and 4 bases from J, the junction contained 7 bases not matched to a gene. The CDR3 has 18 amino acids. This CDR3 reads CASSQAGLAGRRYNEQFF. Written as DNA, the CDR3 is TGTGCCAGCAGCCAAGCGGGACTAGCGGGGCGTCGTTACAATGAGCAGTTCTTC.

The rearrangement uses TRBV4-1 and TRBJ2-4; 15 positions match TRBD2. This CDR3 is 18 amino acids long. The germline V gene has CDR1 MGHRA and CDR2 YSYEKL. The V segment lost 4 bases and the J segment 3 bases; nucleotides outside the gene matches: 7. The CDR3 reads CASSPGLAGGRGKNIQYF. CDR3 nucleotide sequence: TGCGCCAGCAGCCCGGGACTAGCGGGAGGCCGGGGCAAAAACATTCAGTACTTC.

The chain joins TRBV7-9 to TRBJ1-1; D is unresolved. V was clipped by 2 bases and J by 6 bases, with 13 bases between them. CDR3 length: 14 residues. CDR1 and CDR2 from the germline V gene are SEHNR and FQNEAQ (reference sequence). CDR3 DNA: TGTGCCAGCAGCTTATCCGCCCCCGGGGCTGAAGCTTTCTTT. It codes for CASSLSAPGAEAFF.

The chain links TRBV6-4 to TRBJ1-2; 8 nucleotides agree with TRBD1. The CDR3 is 16 amino acids. With 4 bases clipped from V and 5 bases from J, the junction kept 12 bases outside the gene matches. Germline V gene sequence: CDR1 MRHNA, CDR2 SNTAGT. The CDR3 protein is CASSAPGQGNGYGYTF. The CDR3 region has the DNA TGTGCCAGCAGTGCTCCCGGACAGGGAAATGGGTATGGCTACACCTTC.

The chain links TRBV6-5 to TRBJ2-1; TRBD1 aligns across 8 bases. J lost 4 bases, V lost 1 base, and 6 bases had no gene match. The germline V gene has CDR1 MNHEY and CDR2 SVGAGI. The CDR3 is made up of 16 amino acids. CDR3 sequence reads: CASSYYLRGRYNEQFF. In DNA, the CDR3 is TGTGCCAGCAGTTACTATCTCAGGGGGCGGTACAATGAGCAGTTCTTC.

The CDR3 is CASSSGTGGLGGANVLTF. CDR3 bases: TGTGCCAGCAGCTCGGGGACAGGGGGCTTGGGGGGGGCCAACGTCCTGACTTTC. The V call is TRBV7-9, the J call TRBJ2-6; 12 bases align to TRBD1. The CDR3 spans 18 residues. The germline V gene has CDR1 SEHNR and CDR2 FQNEAQ (reference sequence). Trimming removed 4 bases from V and 4 bases from J; junction bases left unmatched: 8.

The J gene is TRBJ2-5, the V gene TRBV30; 7 positions agree with TRBD1. CDR1 GTSNPN and CDR2 SVGIG come from the germline V gene (reference sequence). The CDR3 totals 15 residues. Trimming took 3 bases from V and 5 from J; bases not matched to a gene: 12. CDR3 in DNA: TGTGCCTGGAGAATTTCGTCTGGCAGGGGGGAGACCCAGTACTTC. Its protein product is CAWRISSGRGETQYF. The full variable domain, its missing parts supplied by reference TRBV30 and TRBJ2-5, is SQTIHQWPATLVQPVGSPLSLECTVEGTSNPNLYWYRQAAGRGLQLLFYSVGIGQISSEVPQNLSASRPQDRQFILSSKKLLLSDSGFYLCAWRISSGRGETQYFGPGTRLLVL.

The chain uses TRBV19 and TRBJ2-1; D perhaps matches TRBD2 (6 bases). V lost 3 bases, J lost 9 bases, and 15 bases lay in between. Germline V gives CDR1 LNHDA, CDR2 SQIVND (reference sequence). CDR3 length: 14 residues. For the CDR3, the DNA is TGTGCCAGTAGTATTGTGACTAGTCGAGGTGAGCAGTTCTTC. Translated, it gives CASSIVTSRGEQFF.

In this sample, this clone turned up once. The rearrangement links TRBV6-5 to TRBJ2-7, with TRBD2 identical over 7 bases. This CDR3 is built from 13 residues. Germline lookup yields CDR1 MNHEY and CDR2 SVGAGI. The J segment lost 2 bases and the V segment lost 8 bases, leaving 6 bases of the junction unmatched. The CDR3 DNA is TGTGCCAGCTGGGAGGGCCCTCCCTACGAGCAGTACTTC. Protein sequence: CASWEGPPYEQYF.

CDR3 sequence reads: CASSWKAGYEQYF. CDR3 bases: TGTGCCAGCAGCTGGAAGGCGGGCTACGAGCAGTACTTC. J is TRBJ2-7 and V is TRBV5-6; D may be TRBD2 (5 bases). The germline V gene has CDR1 SGHDT and CDR2 YYEEEE. The length of the CDR3 is 13 residues. The ends were cut back, 3 bases at V and 3 bases at J, with 10 bases in the middle. Complete variable domain (other parts from reference TRBV5-6 and TRBJ2-7): DAGVTQSPTHLIKTRGQQVTLRCSPKSGHDTVSWYQQALGQGPQFIFQYYEEEERQRGNFPDRFSGHQFPNYSSELNVNALLLGDSALYLCASSWKAGYEQYFGPGTRLTVT.

The gene calls are TRBV28 and TRBJ2-1, with 7 bases identical to TRBD2. V lost 2 bases and J lost 3; bases outside the gene matches: 16. This CDR3 has 19 amino acids. Germline CDR1 reads MDHEN; CDR2 reads SYDVKM. CDR3 protein: CASSLENLADTLLYNEQFF. DNA for the CDR3: TGTGCCAGCAGTTTAGAAAATCTAGCGGACACCTTGCTCTACAATGAGCAGTTCTTC. The variable domain in full, with the rest retrieved from reference TRBV28 and TRBJ2-1, is DVKVTQSSRYLVKRTGEKVFLECVQDMDHENMFWYRQDPGLGLRLIYFSYDVKMKEKGDIPEGYSVSREKKERFSLILESASTNQTSMYLCASSLENLADTLLYNEQFFGPGTRLTVL.

This chain connects TRBV28 to TRBJ2-3, with 7 positions matching TRBD2. The length of the CDR3 is 14 residues. The J segment lost 7 bases and the V segment lost 3 bases, leaving 7 bases of the junction unmatched. Germline CDR1 is MDHEN and CDR2 is SYDVKM. CDR3: CASSFWGRDYTQYF. The DNA for the CDR3 is TGTGCCAGCAGTTTCTGGGGGAGGGACTATACGCAGTATTTT. The variable domain in full, with the rest retrieved from reference TRBV28 and TRBJ2-3, is DVKVTQSSRYLVKRTGEKVFLECVQDMDHENMFWYRQDPGLGLRLIYFSYDVKMKEKGDIPEGYSVSREKKERFSLILESASTNQTSMYLCASSFWGRDYTQYFGPGTRLTVL.

This clone was counted between two and nine times. J is TRBJ2-1 and V is TRBV28, with D tentatively TRBD2 (6 bases). The CDR3 is 12 amino acids. In germline, CDR1 is MDHEN, CDR2 SYDVKM. Trimming took off 8 bases at V and 8 bases at J, with 13 bases between the two ends. DNA for the CDR3: TGTGCCAGCCGGAGGGACCCCCATGAGCAGTTCTTC. It yields the protein CASRRDPHEQFF.